The 13 T cell receptor beta chains below were found in one sample sequenced in a study of T cell responses to AZD1222 COVID-19 vaccine. Produced via immunoSEQ multiplex PCR; TCRdb's table is partial and in-frame only. The sample lists about 140,000 clones, about 90% occurring once. This specimen consisted of peripheral blood, obtained on day 0 of AZD1222 vaccination. These receptors were collected from an adult in good health.

The chain links TRBV5-6 to TRBJ2-6; no clear D. Trimming cost V 4 bases and J 0 bases, with 8 bases left between them. Germline V gene data show CDR1 as SGHDT and CDR2 as YYEEEE. The CDR3 extends over 15 amino acids. The CDR3 coding sequence is TGTGCCAGCAGCAATCGGGTCTCTGGGGCCAACGTCCTGACTTTC. Protein product: CASSNRVSGANVLTF. Full variable domain (outside the CDR3, taken from reference TRBV5-6 and TRBJ2-6): DAGVTQSPTHLIKTRGQQVTLRCSPKSGHDTVSWYQQALGQGPQFIFQYYEEEERQRGNFPDRFSGHQFPNYSSELNVNALLLGDSALYLCASSNRVSGANVLTFGAGSRLTVL.

DNA of the CDR3: TGTGCCAGCAGTGAAGAAGGCTCCGCTAACTATGGCTACACCTTC. Protein: CASSEEGSANYGYTF. The V and J genes are TRBV2 and TRBJ1-2, with no clear D. Germline values: CDR1 SNHLY, CDR2 FYNNEI. This CDR3 has 15 amino acids. Trimming took 1 base from V and 0 from J, leaving 9 bases between them.

V usage is TRBV5-1 and J usage is TRBJ1-3, with no clear D. There are 16 residues in the CDR3. Germline V gene sequence: CDR1 SGHRS, CDR2 YFSETQ. V lost 2 bases and J lost 5, with 17 bases in between. The CDR3, as DNA: TGCGCCAGCAGCTTTGGTACCGGGCCAAACCGAAACACCATATATTTT. Protein product: CASSFGTGPNRNTIYF.

This clone was seen a handful of times. The J gene is TRBJ2-7, the V gene TRBV28, with D hard to call. V lost 5 bases, J lost 1 base, and 9 bases lay in between. CDR3 length: 13 amino acids. Per germline, CDR1 MDHEN and CDR2 SYDVKM. CDR3 nucleotide sequence: TGTGCCAGCAGTCTAACACCTTCCTACGAGCAGTACTTC. Translated, it gives CASSLTPSYEQYF.

The V and J genes are TRBV27 and TRBJ2-5, with no clear D. Between the trimmed V and J ends, which lost 5 bases and 4 bases, there was a span of 17 bases. CDR3 size: 15 residues. The germline V gene has CDR1 MNHEY and CDR2 SMNVEV (reference sequence). The CDR3 DNA sequence: TGTGCCAGCAGTCCCCGCGGTAGGCTCGGAGAGACCCAGTACTTC. It yields the protein CASSPRGRLGETQYF.

The CDR3 DNA is TGTGCCAGCAGCCAAGGTTCTTCAGGTACCTACGAGCAGTACTTC. It is translated as CASSQGSSGTYEQYF. The J gene is TRBJ2-7, the V gene TRBV14; D is uncertain. Germline CDR1 SGHDN, CDR2 FVKESK. The CDR3 is 15 amino acids. Trimming pared 1 base from V and 2 bases from J, leaving 12 bases between. Together with reference TRBV14 and TRBJ2-7, the CDR3 gives the full variable domain: EAGVTQFPSHSVIEKGQTVTLRCDPISGHDNLYWYRRVMGKEIKFLLHFVKESKQDESGMPNNRFLAERTGGTYSTLKVQPAELEDSGVYFCASSQGSSGTYEQYFGPGTRLTVT.

CDR3 in amino acids: CASTSLAGGTDIGEQYF. In DNA, the CDR3 is TGTGCCAGCACATCTCTAGCGGGGGGTACTGACATCGGGGAGCAGTACTTC. The chain links TRBV28 to TRBJ2-7, with 11 bases matching TRBD2. Germline V gene data show CDR1 as MDHEN and CDR2 as SYDVKM. V lost 7 bases to trimming and J lost 7 bases; unmatched junction nucleotides: 18. The CDR3 runs 17 residues.

The chain carries TRBV6-4 and TRBJ1-2; D is ambiguous. This CDR3 comprises 15 residues. From germline, CDR1 is MRHNA and CDR2 SNTAGT. Trimming shortened V by 3 bases and J by 3 bases, and 14 bases separated the two germline ends. CDR3 DNA: TGTGCCAGCAGTGAGCCCCGGTTGGCCCACTATGGCTACACCTTC. The encoded protein is CASSEPRLAHYGYTF.

By share, this clone counts as medium-sized. This rearrangement joins TRBV5-5 to TRBJ1-6; D ambiguous. V gave up 4 bases and J gave up 9 bases, with 11 bases separating them. Germline-derived CDR1 and CDR2 are SGHKS and YYEKEE (reference sequence). The length of the CDR3 is 13 residues. CDR3 nucleotides: TGTGCCAGCAGCGTAGGGCTGGGTTCACCCCTCCACTTT. It codes for CASSVGLGSPLHF.

The chain uses TRBV9 and TRBJ2-7; no clear D gene. The CDR3 loop spans 13 amino acids. Looked up from germline, CDR1 is SGDLS and CDR2 is YYNGEE. Trimming stripped 4 bases from V and 1 base from J, with 9 bases between. The CDR3 DNA reads TGTGCCAGCAGCCCTCCTTGGTCCTACGAGCAGTACTTC. Translating gives CASSPPWSYEQYF.

The chain is built from TRBV19 and TRBJ1-1; TRBD1 matches at 7 bases. The CDR3 has 14 amino acids. V lost 2 bases, J lost 2 bases, and 2 bases stayed unmatched. Germline loops: CDR1 LNHDA, CDR2 SQIVND (reference sequence). CDR3 in amino acids: CASSIQGGNTEAFF. CDR3 DNA: TGTGCCAGTAGTATACAGGGGGGTAACACTGAAGCTTTCTTT.

This chain joins TRBV27 and TRBJ2-5, with D hard to call. This CDR3 region has 12 residues. Germline CDR1 and CDR2: MNHEY and SMNVEV (reference sequence). Trimming shortened V by 2 bases and J by 2 bases, and 3 bases separated the two germline ends. The CDR3: CASSLLQETQYF. DNA of the CDR3: TGTGCCAGCAGTTTACTTCAAGAGACCCAGTACTTC.

J is TRBJ1-2 and V is TRBV4-3; D is undetermined. CDR3 length equals 16 residues. Germline values: CDR1 LGHNA, CDR2 YSLEER. Between the trimmed V and J ends, which lost 0 bases and 8 bases, there was a span of 19 bases. In nucleotides, the CDR3 is TGCGCCAGCAGCCAAGATGTCGGCAGTTACTCGGCAGGCTACACCTTC. Translated, it gives CASSQDVGSYSAGYTF.